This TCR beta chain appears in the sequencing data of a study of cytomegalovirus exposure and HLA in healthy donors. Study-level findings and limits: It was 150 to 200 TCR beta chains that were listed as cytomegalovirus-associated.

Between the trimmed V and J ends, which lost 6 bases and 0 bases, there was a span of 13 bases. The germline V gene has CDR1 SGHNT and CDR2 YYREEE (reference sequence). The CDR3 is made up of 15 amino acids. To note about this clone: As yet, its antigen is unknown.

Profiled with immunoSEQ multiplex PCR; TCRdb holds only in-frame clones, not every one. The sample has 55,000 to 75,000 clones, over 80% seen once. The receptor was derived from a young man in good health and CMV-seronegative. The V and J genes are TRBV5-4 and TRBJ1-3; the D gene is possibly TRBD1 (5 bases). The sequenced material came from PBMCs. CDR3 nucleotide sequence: TGTGCCAGCATGGCGTGGGGCCTCTCTGGAAACACCATATATTTT. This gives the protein CASMAWGLSGNTIYF.